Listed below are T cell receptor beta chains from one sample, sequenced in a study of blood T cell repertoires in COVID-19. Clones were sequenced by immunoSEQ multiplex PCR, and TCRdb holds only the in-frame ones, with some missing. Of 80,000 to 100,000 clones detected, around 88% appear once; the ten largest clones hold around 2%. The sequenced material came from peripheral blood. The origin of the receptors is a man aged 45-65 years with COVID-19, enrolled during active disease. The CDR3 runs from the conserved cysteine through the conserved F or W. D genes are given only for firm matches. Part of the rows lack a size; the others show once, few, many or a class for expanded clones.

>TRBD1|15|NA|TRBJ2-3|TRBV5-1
CASSIAGQVTDTQYF
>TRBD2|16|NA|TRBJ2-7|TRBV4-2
CASSQAASGTTYEQYF
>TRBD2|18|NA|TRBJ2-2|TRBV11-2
CASSSYSRLAGRTGELFF
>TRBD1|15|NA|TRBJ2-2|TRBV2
CASSGGTGSAGELFF
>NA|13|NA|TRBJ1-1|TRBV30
CAWSRGQVTEAFF
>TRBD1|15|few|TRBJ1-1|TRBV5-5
CASSLEAGGGTEAFF
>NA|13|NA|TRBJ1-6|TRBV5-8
CASSFTHVRFLHF
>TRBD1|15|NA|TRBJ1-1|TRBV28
CASSPLDRADTEAFF
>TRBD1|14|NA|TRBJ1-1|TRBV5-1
CASSLVGKQGEAFF
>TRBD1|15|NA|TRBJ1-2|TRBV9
CASSVDGQGVQGYTF
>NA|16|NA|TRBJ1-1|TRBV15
CATSRAPGVMNTEAFF
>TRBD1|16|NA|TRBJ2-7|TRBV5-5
CASSLVPGQVVYEQYF
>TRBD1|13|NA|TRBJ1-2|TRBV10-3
CAISPTGGDGYTF
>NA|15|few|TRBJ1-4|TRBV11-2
CASSGKVATNEKLFF
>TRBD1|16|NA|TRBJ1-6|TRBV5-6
CASSRTGQTWYSPLHF
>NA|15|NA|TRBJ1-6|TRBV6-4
CASSPQDGFNSPLHF
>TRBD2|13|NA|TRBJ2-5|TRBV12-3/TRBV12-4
CASRASGEETQYF
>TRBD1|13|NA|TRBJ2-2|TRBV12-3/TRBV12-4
CASSLGQGGELFF
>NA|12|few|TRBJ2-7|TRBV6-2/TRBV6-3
CASSYSASEQYF
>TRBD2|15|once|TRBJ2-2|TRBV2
CASSSGGSNTGELFF
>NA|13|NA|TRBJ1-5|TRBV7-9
CASSKGGDQPQHF
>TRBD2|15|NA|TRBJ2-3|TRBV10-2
CASIGLAGSTDTQYF
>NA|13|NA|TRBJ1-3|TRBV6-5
CASTKDGGGTIYF
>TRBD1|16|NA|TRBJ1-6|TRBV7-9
CASSPIWAGGLELLHF
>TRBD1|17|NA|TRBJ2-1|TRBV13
CASSFGPGTVFVNEQFF
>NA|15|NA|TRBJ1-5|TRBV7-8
CASGPRGSGNQPQHF